This record looks at one T cell receptor beta chain sequence and its context. These data belong to a study of cytomegalovirus exposure and HLA in healthy donors. The germline V and J ends were trimmed by 1 base and 2 bases, with 12 bases remaining between them. Germline V CDR1 and CDR2: SGHRS, YFSETQ. The CDR3 extends over 16 amino acids. The study ran its PCR with 60 Vbeta and 13 Jbeta primers. Here immunoSEQ multiplex PCR was the method, and the copy in TCRdb shows in-frame clones only, minus some. The sample lists a few hundred thousand clones, approximately 80% occurring once. The sample was PBMCs. V gene TRBV5-1 combines with J gene TRBJ2-2; D is undetermined. This clonotype was sampled from a young man in good health and CMV-seronegative. The CDR3 coding sequence is TGCGCCAGCAGCTTGCCAGTCAACACCAACACCGGGGAGCTGTTTTTT. This translates into CASSLPVNTNTGELFF.